Listed below are T cell receptor beta chains from one sample, sequenced in a study of chemoradiotherapy in HPV16-positive cancers. Generated by immunoSEQ multiplex PCR, the TCRdb table keeps only in-frame clones and is missing some. The sample comprises about 17,000 clones, roughly 91% of which are singletons, and roughly 2.4% rests with the top ten. This specimen consisted of blood, obtained from a patient who underwent chemoradiotherapy. Receptor source: a human donor with HPV-associated anogenital cancer. Both conserved end residues are part of each CDR3. D genes are given only for firm matches. Not all rows give a size; the values are once, few, many and, for expanded clones, a class.

j_gene: TRBJ2-6; v_gene: TRBV4-1; d_gene: TRBD2; abundance: -; CDR3aa: CASSLPAPGGRSSGANVLTF; CDR3nt: TGCGCCAGCAGCCTACCCGCCCCGGGAGGACGAAGCTCTGGGGCCAACGTCCTGACTTTC
j_gene: TRBJ1-5; v_gene: TRBV2; d_gene: -; abundance: -; CDR3aa: CASGQVTNQPQHF; CDR3nt: TGTGCCAGCGGCCAGGTTACCAATCAGCCCCAGCATTTT
j_gene: TRBJ2-6; v_gene: TRBV9; d_gene: TRBD1; abundance: -; CDR3aa: CASTNGQGLTGANVLTF; CDR3nt: TGTGCCAGCACAAATGGACAGGGGCTTACTGGGGCCAACGTCCTGACTTTC
j_gene: TRBJ2-1; v_gene: TRBV28; d_gene: TRBD1; abundance: few; CDR3aa: CASSFFLGARQGASEQFF; CDR3nt: TGTGCCAGCAGTTTCTTCCTGGGGGCTCGACAGGGGGCTAGCGAGCAGTTCTTC
j_gene: TRBJ1-2; v_gene: TRBV28; d_gene: TRBD1; abundance: -; CDR3aa: CASNTGAVSYGYTF; CDR3nt: TGTGCCAGCAATACAGGGGCCGTATCCTATGGCTACACCTTC
j_gene: TRBJ2-7; v_gene: TRBV18; d_gene: -; abundance: -; CDR3aa: CASSPGGRGITYEQYF; CDR3nt: TGTGCCAGCTCACCAGGCGGGCGTGGGATTACCTACGAGCAGTACTTC
j_gene: TRBJ2-3; v_gene: TRBV9; d_gene: TRBD2; abundance: -; CDR3aa: CASSAPRASGRRTTDTQYF; CDR3nt: TGTGCCAGCAGCGCCCCGAGGGCTAGCGGGAGGAGAACCACAGATACGCAGTATTTT
j_gene: TRBJ1-3; v_gene: TRBV30; d_gene: TRBD1; abundance: -; CDR3aa: CAWSRDRVNSGNTIYF; CDR3nt: TGTGCCTGGAGTAGGGACAGGGTGAACTCTGGAAACACCATATATTTT
j_gene: TRBJ1-2; v_gene: TRBV28; d_gene: -; abundance: -; CDR3aa: CASTPGGLTNYGYTF; CDR3nt: TGTGCCAGCACCCCGGGGGGCCTCACTAACTATGGCTACACCTTC
j_gene: TRBJ1-1; v_gene: TRBV7-8; d_gene: TRBD1; abundance: -; CDR3aa: CASSLAAQTGVNTEAFF; CDR3nt: TGTGCCAGCAGCTTAGCGGCACAGACAGGGGTGAACACTGAAGCTTTCTTT
j_gene: TRBJ1-3; v_gene: TRBV6-5; d_gene: TRBD1; abundance: -; CDR3aa: CASSISGGPGNTIYF; CDR3nt: TGTGCCAGCAGCATCTCAGGGGGACCGGGAAACACCATATATTTT
j_gene: TRBJ1-2; v_gene: TRBV5-4; d_gene: -; abundance: -; CDR3aa: CASSLVGGYGYTF; CDR3nt: TGTGCCAGCAGCTTGGTGGGAGGGTATGGCTACACCTTC
j_gene: TRBJ1-2; v_gene: TRBV4-1; d_gene: TRBD1; abundance: once; CDR3aa: CASSQERTGQHINYGYTF; CDR3nt: TGCGCCAGCAGCCAAGAGAGGACGGGACAGCATATTAACTATGGCTACACCTTC
j_gene: TRBJ1-3; v_gene: TRBV28; d_gene: -; abundance: -; CDR3aa: CASSLGGVEGGPWYTIYF; CDR3nt: TGTGCCAGCAGTTTAGGGGGGGTCGAGGGAGGTCCGTGGTACACCATATATTTT
j_gene: TRBJ1-2; v_gene: TRBV21-1; d_gene: -; abundance: once; CDR3aa: CASTVGQSEVYGYTF; CDR3nt: TGTGCCAGCACCGTCGGACAGTCTGAGGTCTATGGCTACACCTTC
j_gene: TRBJ2-5; v_gene: TRBV9; d_gene: -; abundance: -; CDR3aa: CASSVDGIGIQETQYF; CDR3nt: TGTGCCAGCAGCGTAGACGGGATTGGGATACAAGAGACCCAGTACTTC
j_gene: TRBJ2-1; v_gene: TRBV7-3; d_gene: TRBD2; abundance: -; CDR3aa: CASTRGEWRPNEQFF; CDR3nt: TGTGCCAGCACCCGGGGGGAGTGGCGCCCCAATGAGCAGTTCTTC
j_gene: TRBJ1-2; v_gene: TRBV5-1; d_gene: -; abundance: once; CDR3aa: CASGGQPNYGYTF; CDR3nt: TGCGCCAGCGGCGGGCAGCCTAACTATGGCTACACCTTC
j_gene: TRBJ1-4; v_gene: TRBV4-3; d_gene: -; abundance: -; CDR3aa: CASSQVRRGNEKLFF; CDR3nt: TGCGCCAGCAGCCAGGTCAGGCGGGGGAATGAAAAACTGTTTTTT
j_gene: TRBJ1-1; v_gene: TRBV27; d_gene: TRBD1; abundance: -; CDR3aa: CASSLPGGPYTEAFF; CDR3nt: TGTGCCAGCAGTTTGCCAGGGGGCCCGTACACTGAAGCTTTCTTT
j_gene: TRBJ2-1; v_gene: TRBV19; d_gene: -; abundance: few; CDR3aa: CASSISGYNEQFF; CDR3nt: TGTGCCAGTAGTATATCGGGCTACAATGAGCAGTTCTTC
j_gene: TRBJ1-1; v_gene: TRBV9; d_gene: -; abundance: -; CDR3aa: CASSVGIRDTEAFF; CDR3nt: TGTGCCAGCAGCGTAGGGATCCGGGACACTGAAGCTTTCTTT
j_gene: TRBJ2-7; v_gene: TRBV29-1; d_gene: -; abundance: few; CDR3aa: CSTSDSSYEQYF; CDR3nt: TGCAGCACGTCGGACAGTTCCTACGAGCAGTACTTC
j_gene: TRBJ1-1; v_gene: TRBV18; d_gene: -; abundance: -; CDR3aa: CASSPDSAEAFF; CDR3nt: TGTGCCAGCTCACCAGACAGTGCTGAAGCTTTCTTT
j_gene: TRBJ1-2; v_gene: TRBV29-1; d_gene: -; abundance: -; CDR3aa: CSVDAWASNYGYTF; CDR3nt: TGCAGCGTTGATGCCTGGGCTTCTAACTATGGCTACACCTTC
j_gene: TRBJ2-1; v_gene: TRBV29-1; d_gene: -; abundance: -; CDR3aa: CSVDRGDYNEQFF; CDR3nt: TGCAGCGTTGACAGGGGGGACTACAATGAGCAGTTCTTC
j_gene: TRBJ1-2; v_gene: TRBV19; d_gene: -; abundance: few; CDR3aa: CASRGGGYGYTF; CDR3nt: TGTGCCAGTAGGGGCGGTGGCTATGGCTACACCTTC
j_gene: TRBJ2-5; v_gene: TRBV18; d_gene: -; abundance: -; CDR3aa: CASSGTGLRETQYF; CDR3nt: TGTGCCAGCTCAGGTACAGGGTTACGCGAGACCCAGTACTTC
j_gene: TRBJ2-2; v_gene: TRBV27; d_gene: TRBD2; abundance: -; CDR3aa: CASSPSGLAGELFF; CDR3nt: TGTGCCAGCAGTCCTTCGGGACTAGCGGGAGAGCTGTTTTTT
j_gene: TRBJ1-2; v_gene: TRBV21-1; d_gene: -; abundance: -; CDR3aa: CASSKGGAEDYGYTF; CDR3nt: TGTGCCAGCAGCAAAGGGGGGGCTGAGGACTATGGCTACACCTTC
j_gene: TRBJ1-1; v_gene: TRBV19; d_gene: -; abundance: few; CDR3aa: CASSIWRGVGATEAFF; CDR3nt: TGTGCCAGTAGTATCTGGAGGGGTGTAGGGGCGACTGAAGCTTTCTTT
j_gene: TRBJ2-7; v_gene: TRBV5-4; d_gene: -; abundance: -; CDR3aa: CASSFGLGDYEQYF; CDR3nt: TGTGCCAGCAGCTTCGGACTCGGAGACTACGAGCAGTACTTC
j_gene: TRBJ1-5; v_gene: TRBV6-5; d_gene: TRBD1; abundance: -; CDR3aa: CASSYSGQPNQPQHF; CDR3nt: TGTGCCAGCAGTTACTCGGGACAGCCCAATCAGCCCCAGCATTTT
j_gene: TRBJ1-2; v_gene: TRBV18; d_gene: -; abundance: -; CDR3aa: CASSTGQNYGYTF; CDR3nt: TGTGCCAGCTCAACAGGACAGAACTATGGCTACACCTTC
j_gene: TRBJ1-2; v_gene: TRBV7-2; d_gene: TRBD1; abundance: -; CDR3aa: CASSLGRGRGYTF; CDR3nt: TGTGCCAGCAGCTTAGGCAGGGGGCGAGGCTACACCTTC
j_gene: TRBJ2-1; v_gene: TRBV19; d_gene: -; abundance: -; CDR3aa: CASSPRGLAGNEQFF; CDR3nt: TGTGCCAGTAGTCCCAGAGGGCTAGCTGGTAATGAGCAGTTCTTC
j_gene: TRBJ1-6; v_gene: TRBV30; d_gene: -; abundance: once; CDR3aa: CAWSGELFGSPLHF; CDR3nt: TGTGCCTGGAGTGGAGAGCTATTCGGGTCACCCCTCCACTTT
j_gene: TRBJ2-7; v_gene: TRBV10-3; d_gene: -; abundance: -; CDR3aa: CAINGDSDEQYF; CDR3nt: TGTGCCATCAATGGGGATTCGGACGAGCAGTACTTC
j_gene: TRBJ1-3; v_gene: TRBV5-1; d_gene: -; abundance: once; CDR3aa: CASMASSGNTIYF; CDR3nt: TGCGCCAGCATGGCGAGCTCTGGAAACACCATATATTTT
j_gene: TRBJ2-7; v_gene: TRBV11-2; d_gene: TRBD1; abundance: -; CDR3aa: CASSPGTGGGEQYF; CDR3nt: TGTGCCAGCAGCCCCGGGACAGGGGGCGGCGAGCAGTACTTC
j_gene: TRBJ2-1; v_gene: TRBV28; d_gene: -; abundance: -; CDR3aa: CASTSGGLPSSYNEQFF; CDR3nt: TGTGCCAGCACCTCGGGTGGACTACCGAGCTCCTACAATGAGCAGTTCTTC
j_gene: TRBJ1-5; v_gene: TRBV7-2; d_gene: -; abundance: -; CDR3aa: CASSFGGASNQPQHF; CDR3nt: TGTGCCAGCAGCTTTGGTGGGGCGAGCAATCAGCCCCAGCATTTT
j_gene: TRBJ1-5; v_gene: TRBV10-2; d_gene: TRBD1; abundance: -; CDR3aa: CASSDFGTGGDQPQHF; CDR3nt: TGCGCCAGCAGTGATTTCGGGACAGGGGGGGATCAGCCCCAGCATTTT
j_gene: TRBJ1-5; v_gene: TRBV19; d_gene: -; abundance: -; CDR3aa: CASSIFRTDNQPQHF; CDR3nt: TGTGCCAGTAGTATCTTTCGGACAGACAATCAGCCCCAGCATTTT
j_gene: TRBJ1-3; v_gene: TRBV5-5; d_gene: TRBD1; abundance: -; CDR3aa: CARSTSTGVGNTIYF; CDR3nt: TGTGCCAGAAGCACCTCCACAGGGGTGGGAAACACCATATATTTT
j_gene: TRBJ1-4; v_gene: TRBV4-1; d_gene: -; abundance: -; CDR3aa: CASSQDGEKLFF; CDR3nt: TGCGCCAGCAGCCAAGATGGTGAAAAACTGTTTTTT
j_gene: TRBJ1-2; v_gene: TRBV11-1; d_gene: -; abundance: -; CDR3aa: CASSLFPQGGYTF; CDR3nt: TGTGCCAGCAGCTTGTTTCCACAGGGTGGCTACACCTTC